The T cell receptor (beta chain) described here comes from a study of a mutant IDH1 vaccine in newly diagnosed glioma. This sample's time point: week 47, end of study. Topical imiquimod accompanied each vaccine dose, which consisted of 300 ug of mutant IDH1 20-mer peptide. This CDR3 has 15 residues. The V gene end was trimmed by 4 bases and the J gene end by 7 bases; junction bases not matched to a gene: 4. The V gene's germline CDR1 is LGHNA and CDR2 YNFKEQ. The assay was immunoSEQ multiplex PCR, and TCRdb's table has in-frame clones only and misses some. The sample lists roughly 34,000 clones, approximately 90% occurring once. Worth noting for this clone: The antigen is undetermined.

Source: PBMCs, taken from a glioma patient whose treatment included an IDH1 peptide vaccine. The sequence derives from a woman aged 40 to 50 with glioma. The rearrangement links TRBV4-2 to TRBJ2-4, with 13 nucleotides matching TRBD2. The CDR3 nucleotides are TGTGCCAGCAGCCCTACTAGCGGGAGGGCCAACATTCAGTACTTC. Its translation is CASSPTSGRANIQYF.